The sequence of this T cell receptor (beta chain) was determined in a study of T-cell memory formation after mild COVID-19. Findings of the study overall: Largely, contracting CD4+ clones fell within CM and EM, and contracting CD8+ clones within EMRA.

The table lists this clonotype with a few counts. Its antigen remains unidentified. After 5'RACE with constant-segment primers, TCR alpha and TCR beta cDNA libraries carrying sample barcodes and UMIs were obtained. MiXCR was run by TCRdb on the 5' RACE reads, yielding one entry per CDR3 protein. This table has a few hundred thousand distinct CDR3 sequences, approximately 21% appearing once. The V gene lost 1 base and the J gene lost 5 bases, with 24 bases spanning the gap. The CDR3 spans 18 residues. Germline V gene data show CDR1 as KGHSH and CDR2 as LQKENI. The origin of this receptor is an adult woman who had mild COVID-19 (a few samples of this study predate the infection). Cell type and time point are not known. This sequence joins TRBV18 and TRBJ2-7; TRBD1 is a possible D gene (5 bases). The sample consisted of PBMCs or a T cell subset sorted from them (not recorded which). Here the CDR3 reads CASSPLSQAGPILHEQYF. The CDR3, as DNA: TGTGCCAGCTCACCACTTTCACAGGCAGGGCCAATACTCCACGAGCAGTACTTC.